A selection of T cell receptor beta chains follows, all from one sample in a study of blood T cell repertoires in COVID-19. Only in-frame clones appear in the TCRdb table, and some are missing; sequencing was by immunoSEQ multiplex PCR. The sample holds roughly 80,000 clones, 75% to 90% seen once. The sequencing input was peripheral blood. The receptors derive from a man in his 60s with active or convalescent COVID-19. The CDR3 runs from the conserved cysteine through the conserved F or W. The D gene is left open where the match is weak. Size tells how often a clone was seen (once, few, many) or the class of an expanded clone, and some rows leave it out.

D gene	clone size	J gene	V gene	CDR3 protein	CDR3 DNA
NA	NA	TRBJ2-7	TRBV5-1	CASSLSTSGHEQYF	TGCGCCAGCAGCTTGTCGACGAGCGGACACGAGCAGTACTTC
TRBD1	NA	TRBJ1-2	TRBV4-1	CASSLEGTGVSYGYTF	TGCGCCAGCAGCCTAGAAGGGACAGGAGTTTCCTATGGCTACACCTTC
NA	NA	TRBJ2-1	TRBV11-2	CASSLDRDNEQFF	TGTGCCAGCAGCTTAGATCGGGACAATGAGCAGTTCTTC
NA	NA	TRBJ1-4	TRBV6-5	CASSYRRTGSEKLFF	TGTGCCAGCAGTTACCGGCGTACAGGGAGCGAAAAACTGTTTTTT
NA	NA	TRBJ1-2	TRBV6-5	CASRRSANYGYTF	TGTGCCAGCAGGCGATCTGCTAACTATGGCTACACCTTC
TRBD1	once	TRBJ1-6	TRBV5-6	CASSEQGASFYNSPLHF	TGTGCCAGCAGCGAACAGGGGGCCTCCTTTTATAATTCACCCCTCCACTTT
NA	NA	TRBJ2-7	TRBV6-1	CASSESGGQLYEQYF	TGTGCCAGCAGTGAATCGGGGGGACAACTCTACGAGCAGTACTTC
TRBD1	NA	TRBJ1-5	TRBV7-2	CASSLGTGPGSNQPQHF	TGTGCCAGCAGCTTAGGGACAGGGCCAGGGAGCAATCAGCCCCAGCATTTT
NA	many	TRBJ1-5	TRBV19	CASSTGKRTAYSNQPQHF	TGTGCCAGTAGTACGGGGAAGCGGACAGCATATAGCAATCAGCCCCAGCATTTT
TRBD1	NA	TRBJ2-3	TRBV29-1	CSVTATGGSTDTQYF	TGCAGCGTCACCGCGACAGGGGGGAGCACAGATACGCAGTATTTT
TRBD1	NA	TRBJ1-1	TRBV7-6	CASSPGWDRGRGTEAFF	TGTGCCAGCAGCCCAGGATGGGACAGGGGAAGGGGCACTGAAGCTTTCTTT
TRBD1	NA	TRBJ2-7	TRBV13	CASSLEGQGIEQYF	TGTGCCAGCAGCTTAGAAGGACAGGGAATCGAGCAGTACTTC
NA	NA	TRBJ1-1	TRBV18	CASSPSASTGLNTEAFF	TGTGCCAGCTCACCGTCAGCTTCCACAGGCCTGAACACTGAAGCTTTCTTT